This T cell receptor (beta chain) was recovered during a study of response to subunit inactivated influenza vaccine. General study points: Few additional T cells are recruited per seasonal influenza vaccination, authors suggested.

J was trimmed by 8 bases and V by 4 bases; bases with no gene match: 10. CDR3 length equals 15 residues. Germline CDR1 LGHNA, CDR2 YNFKEQ. This clonotype appeared once. Its matching antigen is unknown. MiXCR, applied by TCRdb to the RT-PCR reads, yields one record per CDR3 protein. The repertoire consists of over 150,000 distinct CDR3 sequences, with about 10% occurring once and the leading ten covering under 40%. This clonotype was sampled from a man aged 45-69 years who received an inactivated influenza vaccine. The chain recombines TRBV4-2 with TRBJ2-1; 8 bases line up with TRBD1. The specimen was CD8+ T cells sorted from PBMCs, collected 23 months after vaccination. The CDR3 here is CASSRPDRAEYEQFF. The CDR3 DNA sequence: TGTGCCAGCAGCCGCCCGGACAGGGCCGAATATGAGCAGTTCTTC.